The 22 T cell receptor beta chains reported below all come from one sample, sequenced in a study of beta chain features in type 1 diabetes. Expressed TCRB transcripts were sequenced, since all the RNA that had been isolated was reverse transcribed. Profiling relied on immunoSEQ multiplex PCR, and the TCRdb table lists in-frame clones only, not all of them. The table records roughly 450,000 clones, roughly 11% of them present only once. The sequenced sample was naive CD4+ T cells from blood. These TCRs come from a woman aged 18-29 years in good health.

This clone was seen a handful of times. Other DNA sequences from this sample encode an identical CDR3 as well. V gene TRBV9 combines with J gene TRBJ2-2, with D unclear. This CDR3 has 15 amino acids. The V gene lost 1 base and the J gene lost 1 base, with 8 bases spanning the gap. Germline CDR1 and CDR2: SGDLS and YYNGEE. The chain's CDR3 is CASSVRGQNTGELFF. The CDR3 region has the DNA TGTGCCAGCAGCGTAAGAGGCCAGAACACCGGGGAGCTGTTTTTT.

This clone was observed a handful of times. The CDR3 loop reads CASSDLGGKRGQPQHF. DNA for the CDR3: TGTGCCAGCAGTGATTTGGGAGGGAAACGGGGTCAGCCCCAGCATTTT. The chain uses TRBV2 and TRBJ1-5; D is unresolved. The CDR3 spans 16 residues. The germline V and J ends were trimmed by 3 bases and 6 bases, with 18 bases remaining between them. The germline gives CDR1 SNHLY, CDR2 FYNNEI. The entire variable domain, with the rest obtained from reference TRBV2 and TRBJ1-5, is as follows: EPEVTQTPSHQVTQMGQEVILRCVPISNHLYFYWYRQILGQKVEFLVSFYNNEISEKSEIFDDQFSVERPDGSNFTLKIRSTKLEDSAMYFCASSDLGGKRGQPQHFGDGTRLSIL.

This clone appeared a few times. The chain is built from TRBV5-1 and TRBJ2-5, with 11 nucleotides matching TRBD2. CDR1 SGHRS and CDR2 YFSETQ come from the germline V gene. The V gene end was trimmed by 1 base and the J gene end by 4 bases; junction bases not matched to a gene: 6. The CDR3 has 16 amino acids. CDR3 sequence (DNA): TGCGCCAGCAGCTTGATTAGTCTAGCGGGAGGAGAGACCCAGTACTTC. Protein: CASSLISLAGGETQYF.

The rearrangement uses TRBV4-1 and TRBJ2-3; 10 positions agree with TRBD2. V dropped 3 bases and J dropped 1; count of bases not matched to a gene: 7. CDR1 and CDR2 (germline): MGHRA, YSYEKL. The CDR3 length is 17 residues. CDR3 DNA: TGCGCCAGCAGCCAGTTAGCGGGGGGCTTGGGCACAGATACGCAGTATTTT. It encodes CASSQLAGGLGTDTQYF.

The J gene is TRBJ1-5, the V gene TRBV29-1; 9 nucleotides agree with TRBD1. With V trimmed by 6 bases and J by 5 bases, 11 bases remained unmatched. CDR1 and CDR2 from the germline V gene are SQVTM and ANQGSEA. The CDR3 is 15 residues long. The CDR3 protein is CSVRKGTGRDQPQHF. The CDR3 DNA sequence: TGCAGCGTCCGGAAAGGGACAGGGAGAGATCAGCCCCAGCATTTT.

The sample holds many counts of this clone. Other DNA sequences in the same sample also yield this CDR3. J is TRBJ2-3 and V is TRBV29-1, with no clear D. This CDR3 contains 10 residues. Deletions cut 4 bases from V and 4 bases from J, with 3 bases between. From germline, CDR1 is SQVTM and CDR2 ANQGSEA. The chain's CDR3 is CSVGPDTQYF. The CDR3 bases are TGCAGCGTTGGACCAGATACGCAGTATTTT.

The chain combines TRBV14 with TRBJ2-7, with 12 bases identical to TRBD2. The germline CDR1 and CDR2 sequences are SGHDN and FVKESK. CDR3 length: 15 residues. V lost 6 bases, J lost 2 bases, and 5 bases stayed unmatched. CDR3 nucleotides: TGTGCCAGCAGGAAACGGACTAGCGGGACCTACGAGCAGTACTTC. Residues: CASRKRTSGTYEQYF.

The V gene is TRBV5-1, the J gene TRBJ2-1; no reliable D call. CDR1 and CDR2 from the germline V gene are SGHRS and YFSETQ. The CDR3 spans 14 residues. V lost 5 bases to trimming and J lost 0 bases, with 9 bases between them. DNA for the CDR3: TGCGCCAGCAGGAGCTCCCCCTCCTACAATGAGCAGTTCTTC. Its protein is CASRSSPSYNEQFF.

In this sample, this clone turned up a few times. This chain joins TRBV2 and TRBJ2-1, with D possibly being TRBD1 or TRBD2 (5 bases each). V lost 0 bases and J 4 bases, leaving 10 bases between the germline ends. The CDR3 is made up of 15 amino acids. The germline V gene has CDR1 SNHLY and CDR2 FYNNEI. This CDR3 is CASSEARGSYNEQFF. As DNA, the CDR3 is TGTGCCAGCAGTGAAGCGAGGGGCTCATACAATGAGCAGTTCTTC.

The rearrangement links TRBV14 to TRBJ1-1; possibly TRBD1 for D (5 bases). Germline V gene data show CDR1 as SGHDN and CDR2 as FVKESK. The CDR3 loop spans 14 amino acids. V lost 4 bases and J 7 bases, leaving 16 bases between the germline ends. The CDR3, as DNA: TGTGCCAGCAGCCTATCGGGGCAAGAGGATGAAGCTTTCTTT. This encodes CASSLSGQEDEAFF.

This clone was counted only a few times. The chain uses TRBV7-9 and TRBJ2-1; D is possibly TRBD1 (6 bases). V lost 5 bases to trimming and J lost 6 bases, with 17 bases between them. This CDR3 region has 15 residues. Germline values: CDR1 SEHNR, CDR2 FQNEAQ (reference sequence). This CDR3 is CASSTPGAAGNEQFF. The CDR3 nucleotides are TGTGCCAGCAGCACGCCAGGGGCGGCCGGCAATGAGCAGTTCTTC.

The chain combines TRBV7-9 with TRBJ2-1; 16 nucleotides agree with TRBD2. CDR3 length: 18 residues. The ends lost 5 bases at V and 0 bases at J; junction bases unmatched: 4. The germline V gene has CDR1 SEHNR and CDR2 FQNEAQ (reference sequence). The CDR3 DNA reads TGTGCCAGCAGCCCGGGACTAGCGGGAGGGAGCTCCTACAATGAGCAGTTCTTC. Translating gives CASSPGLAGGSSYNEQFF.

This clone turned up a few times. The CDR3 nucleotides are TGCAGCGTTGAAGGGCGGGGGCTCTCCTACAATGAGCAGTTCTTC. This codes for CSVEGRGLSYNEQFF. The V gene is TRBV29-1, the J gene TRBJ2-1, with a tentative D call TRBD2 (7 bases). CDR1 is SQVTM, CDR2 ANQGSEA, per germline. This CDR3 is 15 amino acids long. Trimming stripped 1 base from V and 0 bases from J, with 10 bases between.

The chain uses TRBV4-3 and TRBJ1-4, with a weak D call TRBD1 (6 bases). Germline lookup yields CDR1 LGHNA and CDR2 YSLEER. The CDR3 contains 16 residues. Trimming took off 0 bases at V and 10 bases at J, with 18 bases between the two ends. The CDR3 nucleotides are TGCGCCAGCAGCCAAGAGGCCGGCCAGGGAGGGGGAAAACTGTTTTTT. This translates into CASSQEAGQGGGKLFF.

This clone was counted between two and nine times. This chain links TRBV9 with TRBJ2-1, with TRBD2 as a possible D gene (6 bases). Trimming cost V 3 bases and J 10 bases, with 20 bases left between them. The CDR3 length is 15 residues. CDR1 SGDLS and CDR2 YYNGEE come from the germline V gene. The CDR3 sequence: CASSARDLGVREQFF. The DNA of the CDR3 is TGTGCCAGCAGCGCCCGGGACTTGGGGGTTAGGGAGCAGTTCTTC.

The chain employs TRBV30 and TRBJ2-4, with 7 bases identical to TRBD2. Germline CDR1 and CDR2: GTSNPN and SVGIG (reference sequence). CDR3 length: 19 residues. With V trimmed by 0 bases and J by 0 bases, 14 bases remained unmatched. In DNA, the CDR3 is TGTGCCTGGAGTGTACGATCGGGAGGATTATCCATAGCCAAAAACATTCAGTACTTC. Translating it yields CAWSVRSGGLSIAKNIQYF.

The chain recombines TRBV10-3 with TRBJ1-6; no clear D gene. This CDR3 is built from 13 residues. The germline V and J ends were trimmed by 10 bases and 7 bases, with 14 bases remaining between them. Per germline, CDR1 ENHRY and CDR2 SYGVKD. The CDR3 nucleotides read TGTGCCACCGCCCGAGCGGAAAATTCACCCCTCCACTTT. As protein: CATARAENSPLHF.

This sequence joins TRBV7-9 and TRBJ2-1; 12 nucleotides align to TRBD2. Germline assignment: CDR1 SEHNR and CDR2 FQNEAQ (reference sequence). J was trimmed by 13 bases and V by 5 bases; bases with no gene match: 9. CDR3 size: 14 residues. The CDR3 spells CASSPPGLAGLQFF. In DNA form, the CDR3 reads TGTGCCAGCAGCCCGCCGGGACTAGCGGGTCTCCAGTTCTTC.

V and J are TRBV29-1 and TRBJ1-1, with D unclear. CDR3 size: 15 residues. CDR1 is SQVTM and CDR2 is ANQGSEA in the germline V gene. Trimming stripped 6 bases from V and 4 bases from J, with 21 bases between. In DNA form, the CDR3 reads TGCAGCGTCGCATGGGGAGGAGGAACGAGCACTGAAGCTTTCTTT. It translates to CSVAWGGGTSTEAFF.

In this sample, this clone turned up a few times. The V and J genes are TRBV4-1 and TRBJ2-1, with D hard to call. Between the trimmed V and J ends, which lost 3 bases and 5 bases, there was a span of 11 bases. CDR1 MGHRA and CDR2 YSYEKL come from the germline V gene. The CDR3 runs 14 residues. CDR3 nucleotides: TGCGCCAGCAGCCAGTATGAGGCCAACAATGAGCAGTTCTTC. Protein: CASSQYEANNEQFF.

This chain connects TRBV6-5 to TRBJ2-7, with D unresolved. V gave up 8 bases and J gave up 2 bases, with 13 bases separating them. This CDR3 comprises 13 residues. Per the germline V gene, CDR1 is MNHEY and CDR2 is SVGAGI. The CDR3 spells CASGRTLAYEQYF. CDR3 sequence (DNA): TGTGCCAGCGGGCGGACGCTAGCCTACGAGCAGTACTTC.

The chain has TRBV7-9 and TRBJ1-5; D is possibly TRBD1 (5 bases). The CDR3 has 19 residues. Deletions cut 0 bases from V and 4 bases from J, with 22 bases between. Germline V CDR1 and CDR2: SEHNR, FQNEAQ (reference sequence). In DNA, the CDR3 is TGTGCCAGCAGCTTAGCGGCCTCCCACTCAGGGAGAGTTAATCAGCCCCAGCATTTT. Its translation is CASSLAASHSGRVNQPQHF.